This T cell receptor (beta chain) was profiled in a study of T cell responses to AZD1222 COVID-19 vaccine. General study points: Spike-specific TCR breadth rose after two AZD1222 doses, and depth rose as well. Only 5 or 6 people who got AZD1222 tested seropositive at baseline.

With regard to this clone: Its matching antigen is unknown.

TCRdb's copy holds only in-frame clones and misses some; the assay was immunoSEQ multiplex PCR. The data hold 110,000 to 150,000 clones, with over 75% observed a single time. This receptor was taken from an adult in good health. The specimen was peripheral blood, collected on day 0 of AZD1222 vaccination.

The CDR3 nucleotides are TGTGCCAGCGCAGGGTCCCGGAACACTGAAGCTTTCTTT. It encodes CASAGSRNTEAFF. This chain connects TRBV28 to TRBJ1-1; TRBD1 is a possible D gene (5 bases). From germline, CDR1 is MDHEN and CDR2 SYDVKM. Trimming left V 8 bases short and J 1 base short, with 11 bases between. The CDR3 loop spans 13 amino acids.